A single sample gave rise to the 11 T cell receptor beta chains below, sequenced in a study of CXCR3-negative and CXCR3-positive naive CD8 T cells. All TRB cDNA libraries came from 5' RACE performed with UMI labels. No DNA is given; TCRdb re-called the 5' RACE reads and lists each CDR3 protein once. The table counts 140,000 to 150,000 distinct CDR3 sequences; about 0.27% lies in the top ten. These receptors have no identified antigens. Findings of the study overall: CXCR3-positive naive cells carried more hydrophobic TRB CDR3s than CXCR3-negative ones.

The sequenced sample consisted of naive CXCR3+ CD8+ T cells from blood. As to subset: CD45RO-CCR7+CD27+CD95- naive CD8+ T cells expressing CXCR3 (TNR3+). These TCRs come from a human donor in good health. Some clones in this sample may be carry-over from other donors' samples.

The chain employs TRBV7-9 and TRBJ2-7. The germline V gene has CDR1 SEHNR and CDR2 FQNEAQ (reference sequence). The CDR3 has 14 residues. This CDR3 is CASSASGGFYEQYF.

V is TRBV12-5 and J is TRBJ1-5; no DNA is available, so the TRBD1 call from TCRdb remains unchecked. Germline V gene sequence: CDR1 LGHNT, CDR2 FRNRAP. This CDR3 has 19 residues. CDR3 loop: CASGLASGTRDGGNQPQHF.

The rearrangement uses TRBV6-5 and TRBJ1-1. The CDR3 is made up of 13 amino acids. Germline lookup yields CDR1 MNHEY and CDR2 SVGAGI. The chain's CDR3 is CASSIDVNTEAFF.

This chain joins TRBV29-1 and TRBJ2-3; the D call of TRBD2 rests on TCRdb alone, since no DNA is present to check it. This CDR3 is 17 amino acids long. From germline, CDR1 is SQVTM and CDR2 ANQGSEA. This CDR3 reads CSVESGLAGGNTDTQYF.

The J gene is TRBJ2-1, the V gene TRBV29-1; TCRdb selects TRBD1, and the lack of DNA leaves this call unchecked. In germline, CDR1 is SQVTM, CDR2 ANQGSEA. This CDR3 contains 13 residues. CDR3 region: CSVVTGSYDEQFF.

The V and J genes are TRBV5-1 and TRBJ2-1; TCRdb's D gene call, TRBD1, goes unchecked for lack of DNA. CDR1 is SGHRS, CDR2 YFSETQ, per germline. The CDR3 is 15 residues long. CDR3 region: CASTIGTGILYEQFF.

The chain couples TRBV7-2 to TRBJ2-1; TCRdb proposes TRBD2, but this gene call is untestable without DNA. The CDR3 runs 15 residues. Germline V CDR1 and CDR2: SGHTA, FQGNSA. The CDR3 region is CASSYVGLAGNEQFF.

V is TRBV4-3 and J is TRBJ2-1; absent DNA, TCRdb's TRBD2 call cannot be checked. CDR1 LGHNA and CDR2 YSLEER come from the germline V gene. The CDR3 is 17 residues long. The CDR3 sequence: CASSQDLSGGWDNEQFF.

The chain uses TRBV7-9 and TRBJ2-1; absent DNA, TCRdb's TRBD1 call cannot be checked. CDR3 length equals 12 residues. Germline V gene data show CDR1 as SEHNR and CDR2 as FQNEAQ (reference sequence). The CDR3 loop reads CASSLTRNEQFF.

The rearrangement joins TRBV27 to TRBJ2-7; the TRBD1 assignment by TCRdb is unverifiable without DNA. In germline, CDR1 is MNHEY, CDR2 SMNVEV (reference sequence). The CDR3 loop spans 15 amino acids. This CDR3 reads CASSQKGGSSYEQYF.

The chain joins TRBV5-4 to TRBJ2-2; without DNA, the TCRdb call of TRBD1 cannot be checked. The CDR3 sequence is 14 residues long. The germline V gene encodes CDR1 SGHNT and CDR2 YYREEE (reference sequence). CDR3 residues: CASSPPGDTGELFF.